This TCR beta chain was captured in a study of early T cells in non-severe SARS-CoV-2 infection. Whole-study results and caveats: VDJdb matches were skewed toward anti-spike CD8 T cell responses.

This clonotype came up a few times. The antigen remains unidentified. In TCRdb, the 5' RACE reads were re-called with MiXCR into one record per CDR3 protein. The table shows about 46,000 distinct CDR3 sequences, with roughly 5.7% occurring only once. Trimming pared 1 base from V and 1 base from J, leaving 11 bases between. The CDR3 length is 16 residues. CDR1 and CDR2 from the germline V gene are SGHRS and YFSETQ. The source of this sequence is an adult who was a healthcare worker with PCR-confirmed SARS-CoV-2 infection or an uninfected control (not recorded which). The gene calls are TRBV5-1 and TRBJ2-2, with D perhaps given as TRBD1 or TRBD2 (6 bases each). Here the sequenced sample was whole blood, taken at baseline. CDR3 loop: CASSLTGALNTGELFF. The CDR3 nucleotides are TGCGCCAGCAGCTTGACGGGGGCGCTGAACACCGGGGAGCTGTTTTTT.